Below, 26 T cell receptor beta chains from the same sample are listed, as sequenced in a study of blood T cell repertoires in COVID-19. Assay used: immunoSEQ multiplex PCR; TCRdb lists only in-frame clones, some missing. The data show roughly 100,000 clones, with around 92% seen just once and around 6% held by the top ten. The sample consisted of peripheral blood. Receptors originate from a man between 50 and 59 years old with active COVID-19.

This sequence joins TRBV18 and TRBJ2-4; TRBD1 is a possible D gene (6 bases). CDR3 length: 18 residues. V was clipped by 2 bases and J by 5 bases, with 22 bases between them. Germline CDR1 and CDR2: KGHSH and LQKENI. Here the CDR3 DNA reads TGTGCCAGCTCACCATCATCAGGGGCCGTACCGCCGGAAAACATTCAGTACTTC. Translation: CASSPSSGAVPPENIQYF.

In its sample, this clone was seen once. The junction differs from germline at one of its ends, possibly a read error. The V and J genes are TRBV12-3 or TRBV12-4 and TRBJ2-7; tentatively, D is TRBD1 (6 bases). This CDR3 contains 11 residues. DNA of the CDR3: TGTGCCAGCAGTTTAGGGACAGCTTGGGACTTC. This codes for CASSLGTAWDF.

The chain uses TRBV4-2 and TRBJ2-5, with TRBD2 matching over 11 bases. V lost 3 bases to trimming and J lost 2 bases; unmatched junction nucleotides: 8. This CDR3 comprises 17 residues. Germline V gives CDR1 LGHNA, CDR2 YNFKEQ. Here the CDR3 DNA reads TGTGCCAGCAGCCATCCCACTAGCGGGAGCCGGCAAGAGACCCAGTACTTC. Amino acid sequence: CASSHPTSGSRQETQYF.

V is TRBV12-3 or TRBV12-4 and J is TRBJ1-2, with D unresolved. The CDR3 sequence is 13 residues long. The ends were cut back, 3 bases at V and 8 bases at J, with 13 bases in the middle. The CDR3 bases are TGTGCCAGCAGTTTGGGAGGGCGAGACGGCTACACCTTC. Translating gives CASSLGGRDGYTF.

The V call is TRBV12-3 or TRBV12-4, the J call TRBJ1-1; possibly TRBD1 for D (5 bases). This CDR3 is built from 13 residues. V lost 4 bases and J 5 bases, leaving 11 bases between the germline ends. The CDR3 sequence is CASSSRVGTEAFF. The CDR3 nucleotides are TGTGCCAGCAGTTCCAGGGTAGGGACTGAAGCTTTCTTT.

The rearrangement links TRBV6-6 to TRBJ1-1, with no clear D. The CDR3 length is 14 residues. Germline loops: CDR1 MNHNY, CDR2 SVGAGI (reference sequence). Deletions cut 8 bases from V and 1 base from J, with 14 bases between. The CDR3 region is CASEPVPRNTEAFF. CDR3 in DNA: TGTGCCAGCGAGCCGGTTCCACGGAACACTGAAGCTTTCTTT.

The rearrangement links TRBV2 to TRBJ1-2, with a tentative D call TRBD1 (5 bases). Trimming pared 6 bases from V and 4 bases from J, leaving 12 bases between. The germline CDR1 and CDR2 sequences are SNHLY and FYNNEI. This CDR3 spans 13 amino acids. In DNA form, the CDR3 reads TGTGCCAGCAGCCCGGACATTGTCTATGGCTACACCTTC. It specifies CASSPDIVYGYTF.

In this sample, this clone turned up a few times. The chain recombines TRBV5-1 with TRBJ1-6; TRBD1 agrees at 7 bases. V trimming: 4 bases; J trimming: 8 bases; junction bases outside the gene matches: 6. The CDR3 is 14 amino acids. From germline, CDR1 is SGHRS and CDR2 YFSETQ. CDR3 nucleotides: TGCGCCAGCAGCATTAATCAGGGGGATTCACCCCTCCACTTT. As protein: CASSINQGDSPLHF.

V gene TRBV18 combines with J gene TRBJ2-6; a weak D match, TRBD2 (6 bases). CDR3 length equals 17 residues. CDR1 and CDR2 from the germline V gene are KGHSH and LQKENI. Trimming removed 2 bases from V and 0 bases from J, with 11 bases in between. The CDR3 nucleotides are TGTGCCAGCTCACCAGTCCGGGAGAGCTCTGGGGCCAACGTCCTGACTTTC. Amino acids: CASSPVRESSGANVLTF.

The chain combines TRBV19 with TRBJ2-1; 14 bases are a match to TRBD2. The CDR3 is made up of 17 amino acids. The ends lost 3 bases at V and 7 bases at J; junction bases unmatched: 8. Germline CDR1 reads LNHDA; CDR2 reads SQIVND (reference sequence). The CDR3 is CASSMGRGLAGGNEQFF. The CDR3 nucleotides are TGTGCCAGTAGTATGGGGAGAGGACTAGCGGGAGGTAATGAGCAGTTCTTC. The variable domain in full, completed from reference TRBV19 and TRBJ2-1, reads DGGITQSPKYLFRKEGQNVTLSCEQNLNHDAMYWYRQDPGQGLRLIYYSQIVNDFQKGDIAEGYSVSREKKESFPLTVTSAQKNPTAFYLCASSMGRGLAGGNEQFFGPGTRLTVL.

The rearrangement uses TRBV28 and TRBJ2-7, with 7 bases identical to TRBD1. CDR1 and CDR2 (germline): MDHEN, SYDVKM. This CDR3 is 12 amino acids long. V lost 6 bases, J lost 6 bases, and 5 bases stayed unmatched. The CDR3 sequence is CASRVAGGEQYF. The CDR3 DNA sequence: TGTGCCAGCAGGGTCGCAGGGGGCGAGCAGTACTTC.

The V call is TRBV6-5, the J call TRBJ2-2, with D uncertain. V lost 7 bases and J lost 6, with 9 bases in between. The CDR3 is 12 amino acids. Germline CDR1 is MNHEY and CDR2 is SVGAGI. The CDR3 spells CASNVFPGELFF. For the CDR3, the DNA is TGTGCCAGCAATGTCTTCCCCGGGGAGCTGTTTTTT.

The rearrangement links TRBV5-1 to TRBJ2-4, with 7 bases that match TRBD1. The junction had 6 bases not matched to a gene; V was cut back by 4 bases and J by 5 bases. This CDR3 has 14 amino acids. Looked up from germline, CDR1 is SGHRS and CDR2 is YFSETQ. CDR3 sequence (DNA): TGCGCCAGCAGCCCCTCCGGGACAGAAAACATTCAGTACTTC. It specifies CASSPSGTENIQYF.

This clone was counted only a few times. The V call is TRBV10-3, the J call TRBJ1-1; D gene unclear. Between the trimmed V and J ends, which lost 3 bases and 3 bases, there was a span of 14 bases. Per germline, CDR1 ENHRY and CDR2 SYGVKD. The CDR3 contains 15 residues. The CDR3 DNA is TGTGCCATCAGTGACCACCCCCAACGGGACACTGAAGCTTTCTTT. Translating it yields CAISDHPQRDTEAFF.

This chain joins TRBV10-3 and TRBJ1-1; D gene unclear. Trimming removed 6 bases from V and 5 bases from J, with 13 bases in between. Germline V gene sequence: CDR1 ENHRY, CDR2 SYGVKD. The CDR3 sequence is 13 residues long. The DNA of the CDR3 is TGTGCCATCAGACCTCCGGGGTCGACTGAAGCTTTCTTT. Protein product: CAIRPPGSTEAFF.

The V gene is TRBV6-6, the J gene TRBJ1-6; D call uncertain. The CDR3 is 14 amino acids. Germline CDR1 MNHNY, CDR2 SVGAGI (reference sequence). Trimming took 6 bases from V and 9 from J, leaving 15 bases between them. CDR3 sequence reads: CASRHSGFGSPLHF. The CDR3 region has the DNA TGTGCCAGCAGGCACTCAGGATTCGGTTCACCCCTCCACTTT.

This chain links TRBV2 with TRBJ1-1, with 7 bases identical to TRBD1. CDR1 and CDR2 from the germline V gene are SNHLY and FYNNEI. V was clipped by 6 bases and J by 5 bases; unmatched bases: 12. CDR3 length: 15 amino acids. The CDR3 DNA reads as TGTGCCAGCAGGCCACTACAGGGGAGAGGTACTGAAGCTTTCTTT. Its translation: CASRPLQGRGTEAFF.

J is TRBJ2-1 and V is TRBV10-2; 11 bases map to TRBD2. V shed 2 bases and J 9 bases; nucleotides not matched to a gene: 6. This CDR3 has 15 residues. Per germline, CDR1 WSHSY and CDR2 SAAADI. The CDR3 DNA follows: TGCGCCAGCAGTGAGGCTAGCGGGGGGCGCGGTGAGCAGTTCTTC. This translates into CASSEASGGRGEQFF.

This chain's CDR3 is CASSLANFGTGNEQFF. CDR3 DNA: TGCGCCAGCAGCTTGGCTAATTTCGGGACAGGGAACGAGCAGTTCTTC. The chain employs TRBV5-1 and TRBJ2-1, with 9 bases that match TRBD1. The CDR3 sequence is 16 residues long. Losses at the gene ends were 0 bases for V and 10 bases for J; bases not matched to a gene: 11. Germline V gene lookup returns CDR1 SGHRS and CDR2 YFSETQ.

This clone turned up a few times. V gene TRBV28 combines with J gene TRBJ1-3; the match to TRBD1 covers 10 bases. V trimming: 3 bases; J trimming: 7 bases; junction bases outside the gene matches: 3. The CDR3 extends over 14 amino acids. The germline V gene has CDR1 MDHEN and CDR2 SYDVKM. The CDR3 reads CASSFGTGVNTIYF. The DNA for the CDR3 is TGTGCCAGCAGTTTCGGGACAGGGGTCAACACCATATATTTT.

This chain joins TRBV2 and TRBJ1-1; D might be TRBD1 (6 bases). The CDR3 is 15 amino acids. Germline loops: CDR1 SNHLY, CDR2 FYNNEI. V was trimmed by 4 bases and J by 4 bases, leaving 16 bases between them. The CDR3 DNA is TGTGCCAGCAGTGTTCAGGTAGGGGGAGTCACTGAAGCTTTCTTT. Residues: CASSVQVGGVTEAFF. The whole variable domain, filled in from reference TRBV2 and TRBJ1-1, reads EPEVTQTPSHQVTQMGQEVILRCVPISNHLYFYWYRQILGQKVEFLVSFYNNEISEKSEIFDDQFSVERPDGSNFTLKIRSTKLEDSAMYFCASSVQVGGVTEAFFGQGTRLTVV.

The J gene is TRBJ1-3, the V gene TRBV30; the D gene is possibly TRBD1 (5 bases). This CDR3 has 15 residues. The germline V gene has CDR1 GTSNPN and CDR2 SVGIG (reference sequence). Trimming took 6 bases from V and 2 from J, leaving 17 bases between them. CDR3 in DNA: TGTGCCTGCATCGGGGGGGGTTTGGCTGGAAACACCATATATTTT. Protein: CACIGGGLAGNTIYF.

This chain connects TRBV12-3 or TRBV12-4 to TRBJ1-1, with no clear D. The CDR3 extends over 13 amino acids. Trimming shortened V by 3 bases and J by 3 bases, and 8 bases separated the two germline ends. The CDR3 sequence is CASSLRVDTEAFF. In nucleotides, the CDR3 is TGTGCCAGCAGTTTGAGGGTAGACACTGAAGCTTTCTTT.

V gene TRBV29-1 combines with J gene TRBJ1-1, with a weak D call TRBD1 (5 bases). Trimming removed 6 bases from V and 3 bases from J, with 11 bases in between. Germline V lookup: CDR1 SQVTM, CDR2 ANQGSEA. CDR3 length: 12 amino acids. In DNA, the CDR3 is TGCAGCGTGACCCAGGGCTACACTGAAGCTTTCTTT. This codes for CSVTQGYTEAFF.

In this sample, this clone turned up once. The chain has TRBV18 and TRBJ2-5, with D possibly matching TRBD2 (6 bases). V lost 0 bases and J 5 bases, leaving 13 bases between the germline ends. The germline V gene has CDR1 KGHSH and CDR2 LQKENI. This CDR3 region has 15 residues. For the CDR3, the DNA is TGTGCCAGCTCACCACCTGGCACTAGCCTGGAGACCCAGTACTTC. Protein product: CASSPPGTSLETQYF.

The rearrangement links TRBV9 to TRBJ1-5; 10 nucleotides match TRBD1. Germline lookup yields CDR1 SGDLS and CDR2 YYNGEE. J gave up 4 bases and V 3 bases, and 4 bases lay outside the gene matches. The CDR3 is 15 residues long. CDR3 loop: CASSAGQGGNQPQHF. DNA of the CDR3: TGTGCCAGCAGCGCAGGACAGGGGGGGAATCAGCCCCAGCATTTT.